This paragraph reports one T cell receptor beta chain. Its binding antigen is unknown. Qualities for individual bases were not recorded, and no much larger clone is one base off. Each collaborating institution followed its own protocols to collect whole blood in K2EDTA tubes. For TCRbeta analysis, collaborators shipped samples as frozen whole blood, isolated PBMCs, or DNA extracted from either of those sample types. The sample comes from a study of blood T cell repertoires in COVID-19 (dated by TCRdb to the early 2020s). A note on the overall study: Collaborator samples came from the United States, Italy and Spain and covered acute and convalescent phases of COVID-19. The dataset comprised deeply sampled blood TCRbeta repertoires from subjects exposed to, actively infected with, or recovered from COVID-19. Samples were obtained from the ongoing ImmuneRACE study (first 160 participants) and from 1,254 subjects provided by 6 global collaborators. Where available, HLA class I and class II types were obtained from metadata supplied by the sample provider rather than from assay-based typing. The repertoires were made available in a free public database intended to serve as a resource for research on the immune response to SARS-CoV-2. The sample metadata nearly always contained a de-identified subject ID, COVID-19 status, age in years and sex. The material from the prospective study consisted of cDNA or gDNA derived from T cells, B-cell-depleted T cells, or PBMCs. On the study overall, not on this receptor specifically: The quantity of clinical and demographic metadata differed by source and by participant and was supplied without curation.

TCRbeta CDR3 regions were amplified from genomic DNA by means of the immunoSEQ Assay, a bias-controlled multiplex PCR. The study's own analysis went as follows. The number of nucleated cells in each sample was estimated by amplification of reference gene primers within the assay. Sequence reads were collapsed and filtered to measure the absolute abundance of every unique TCRbeta CDR3 rearrangement. For each sample, productive Simpson clonality was calculated as the square root of Simpson's diversity index across productive rearrangements. The immuneACCESS repertoire file appears here via TCRdb, limited to in-frame rearrangements. These files lack a portion of the clones; in checked studies, under half of the deficit traces to unresolved V genes, and the cause of the others is not known. V and J calls and clone size are those listed in that table; D and trimming were worked out from the DNA. This sample gives about 140,000 clones in total; approximately 86% of them show up just once. The leading ten clones occupy about 5.8% of the sample.

Sequencing was performed on peripheral blood. The clonotype originates from a human donor in a cohort sampled during active COVID-19.

CDR3 reads: CATSKGGESNQPQHF. The nucleotides read TGTGCCACCAGTAAAGGGGGCGAAAGCAATCAGCCCCAGCATTTT. The sequence joins TRBV24-1 to TRBJ1-5, and 7 junctional nucleotides match TRBD1. The cysteine opens and the phenylalanine closes a CDR3 of 15 amino acids. The read is trimmed to its CDR3 DNA, 45 bases read in frame from base 1. At the junction V is shortened by 6 bases and J by 1 base; bases outside the gene matches: 5. The germline V gene specifies KGHDR as CDR1 and SFDVKD as CDR2.